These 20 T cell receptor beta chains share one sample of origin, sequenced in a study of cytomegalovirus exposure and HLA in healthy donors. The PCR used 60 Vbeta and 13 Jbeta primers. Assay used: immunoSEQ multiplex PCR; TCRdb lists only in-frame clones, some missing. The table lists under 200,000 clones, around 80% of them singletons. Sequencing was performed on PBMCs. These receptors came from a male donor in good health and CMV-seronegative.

This chain's CDR3 is CASSYNYQETQYF. As DNA, the CDR3 is TGTGCCAGCAGTTATAACTACCAAGAGACCCAGTACTTC. V is TRBV6-6 and J is TRBJ2-5; D is uncertain. The ends were cut back, 3 bases at V and 0 bases at J, with 5 bases in the middle. The length of the CDR3 is 13 residues. CDR1 MNHNY and CDR2 SVGAGI come from the germline V gene (reference sequence).

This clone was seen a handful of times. The CDR3 region is CASSYGTGGRGQPQHF. The CDR3 DNA reads TGTGCCAGCAGCTATGGGACAGGGGGCCGTGGTCAGCCCCAGCATTTT. J is TRBJ1-5 and V is TRBV5-6, with 12 bases fitting TRBD1. The length of the CDR3 is 16 residues. The V gene end was trimmed by 3 bases and the J gene end by 6 bases; junction bases not matched to a gene: 7. Germline lookup yields CDR1 SGHDT and CDR2 YYEEEE.

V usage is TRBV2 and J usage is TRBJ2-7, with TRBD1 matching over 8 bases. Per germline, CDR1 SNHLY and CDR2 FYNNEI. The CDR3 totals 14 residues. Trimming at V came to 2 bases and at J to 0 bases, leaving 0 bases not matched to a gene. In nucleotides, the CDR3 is TGTGCCAGCAGTGAAACAGGGGGCTCCTACGAGCAGTACTTC. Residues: CASSETGGSYEQYF.

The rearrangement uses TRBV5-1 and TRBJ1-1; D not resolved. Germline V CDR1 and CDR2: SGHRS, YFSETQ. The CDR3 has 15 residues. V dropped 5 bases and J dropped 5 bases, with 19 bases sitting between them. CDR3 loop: CASSRVGGLGTEAFF. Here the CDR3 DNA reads TGCGCCAGCAGTCGAGTTGGAGGCTTGGGGACTGAAGCTTTCTTT.

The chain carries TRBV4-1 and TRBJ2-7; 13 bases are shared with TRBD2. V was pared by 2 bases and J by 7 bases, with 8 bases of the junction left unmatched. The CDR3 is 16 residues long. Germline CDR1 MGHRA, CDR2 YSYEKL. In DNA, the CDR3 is TGCGCCAGCAGCCAACCCCGACTAGCGGGAGGTGGGGAGCAGTACTTC. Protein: CASSQPRLAGGGEQYF.

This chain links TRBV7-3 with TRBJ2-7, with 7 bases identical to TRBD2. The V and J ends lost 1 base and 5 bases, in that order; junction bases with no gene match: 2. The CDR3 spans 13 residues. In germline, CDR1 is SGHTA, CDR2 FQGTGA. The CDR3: CASSLMGGDEQYF. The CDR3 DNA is TGTGCCAGCAGCTTAATGGGGGGGGACGAGCAGTACTTC.

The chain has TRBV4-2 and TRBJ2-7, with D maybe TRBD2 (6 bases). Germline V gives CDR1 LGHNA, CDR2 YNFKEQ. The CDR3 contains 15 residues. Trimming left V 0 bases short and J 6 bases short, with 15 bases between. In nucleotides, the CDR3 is TGTGCCAGCAGCCAAGAGGAGGGGACCGCCGGCGAGCAGTACTTC. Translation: CASSQEEGTAGEQYF.

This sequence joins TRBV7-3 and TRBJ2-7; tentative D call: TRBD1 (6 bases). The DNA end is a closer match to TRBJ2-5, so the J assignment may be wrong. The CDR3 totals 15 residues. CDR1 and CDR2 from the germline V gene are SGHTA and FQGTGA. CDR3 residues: CASSYLGGVQETQYF. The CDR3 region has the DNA TGTGCCAGCAGCTACCTAGGGGGTGTGCAAGAGACCCAGTACTTC.

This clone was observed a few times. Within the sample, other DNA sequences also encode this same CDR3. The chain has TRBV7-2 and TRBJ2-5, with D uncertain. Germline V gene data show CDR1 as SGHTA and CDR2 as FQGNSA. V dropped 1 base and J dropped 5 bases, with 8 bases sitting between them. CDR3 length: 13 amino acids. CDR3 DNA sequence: TGTGCCAGCAGCTTAGGGAGTGGCGAGACCCAGTACTTC. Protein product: CASSLGSGETQYF.

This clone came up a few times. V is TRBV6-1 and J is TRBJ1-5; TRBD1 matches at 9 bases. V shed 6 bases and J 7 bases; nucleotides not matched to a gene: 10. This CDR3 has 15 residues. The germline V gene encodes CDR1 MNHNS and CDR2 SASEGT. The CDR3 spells CASSLAGTGRQPQHF. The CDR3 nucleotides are TGTGCCAGCAGCCTAGCTGGGACAGGGCGGCAGCCCCAGCATTTT.

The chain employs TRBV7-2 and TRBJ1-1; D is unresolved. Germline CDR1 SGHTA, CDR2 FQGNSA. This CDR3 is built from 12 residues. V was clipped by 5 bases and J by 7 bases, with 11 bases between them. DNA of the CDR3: TGTGCCAGCAGCCAACCAAGACTTGAAGCTTTCTTT. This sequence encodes CASSQPRLEAFF.

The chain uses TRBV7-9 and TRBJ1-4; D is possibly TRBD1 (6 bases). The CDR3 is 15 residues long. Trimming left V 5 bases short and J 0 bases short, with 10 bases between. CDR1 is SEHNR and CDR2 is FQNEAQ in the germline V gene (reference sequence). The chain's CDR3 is CASSMGQATNEKLFF. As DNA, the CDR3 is TGTGCCAGCAGCATGGGACAAGCAACTAATGAAAAACTGTTTTTT.

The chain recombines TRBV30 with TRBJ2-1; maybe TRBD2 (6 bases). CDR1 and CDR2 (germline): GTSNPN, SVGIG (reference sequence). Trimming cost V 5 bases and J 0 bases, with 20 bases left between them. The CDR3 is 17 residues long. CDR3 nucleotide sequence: TGTGCCTGGCGACCCCGGGGGAGCGCCCCCTCCTACAATGAGCAGTTCTTC. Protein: CAWRPRGSAPSYNEQFF.

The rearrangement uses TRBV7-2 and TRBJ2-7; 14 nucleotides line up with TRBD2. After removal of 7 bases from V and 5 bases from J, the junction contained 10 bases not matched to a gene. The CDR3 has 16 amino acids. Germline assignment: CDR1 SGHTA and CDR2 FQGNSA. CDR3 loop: CASTGGGTSGSHEQYF. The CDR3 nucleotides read TGTGCCAGCACCGGGGGGGGGACTAGCGGGAGCCACGAGCAGTACTTC.

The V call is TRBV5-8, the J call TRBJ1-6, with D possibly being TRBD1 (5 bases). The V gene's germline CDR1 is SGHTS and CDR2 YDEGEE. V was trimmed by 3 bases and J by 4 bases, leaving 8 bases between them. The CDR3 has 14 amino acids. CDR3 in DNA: TGTGCCAGCAGCTCGGGACTTTATAATTCACCCCTCCACTTT. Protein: CASSSGLYNSPLHF.

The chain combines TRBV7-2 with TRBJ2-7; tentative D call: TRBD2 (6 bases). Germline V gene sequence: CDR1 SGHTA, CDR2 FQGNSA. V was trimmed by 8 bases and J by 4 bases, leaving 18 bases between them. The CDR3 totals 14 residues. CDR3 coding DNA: TGTGCCAGCGGCGTGGATAGCGGCTTTTACGAGCAGTACTTC. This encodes CASGVDSGFYEQYF.

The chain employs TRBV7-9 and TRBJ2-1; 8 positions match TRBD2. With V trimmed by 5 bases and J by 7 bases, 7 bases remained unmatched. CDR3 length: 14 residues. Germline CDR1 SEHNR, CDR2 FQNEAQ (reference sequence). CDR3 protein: CASSRGGTSNEQFF. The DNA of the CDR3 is TGTGCCAGCAGCAGAGGCGGGACTAGTAATGAGCAGTTCTTC.

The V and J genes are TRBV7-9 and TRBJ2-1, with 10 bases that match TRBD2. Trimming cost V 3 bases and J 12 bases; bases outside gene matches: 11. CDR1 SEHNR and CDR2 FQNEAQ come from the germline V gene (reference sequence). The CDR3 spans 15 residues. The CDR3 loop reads CASSLGASGSQWQFF. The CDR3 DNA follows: TGTGCCAGCAGCTTGGGGGCTAGCGGGAGTCAGTGGCAGTTCTTC.

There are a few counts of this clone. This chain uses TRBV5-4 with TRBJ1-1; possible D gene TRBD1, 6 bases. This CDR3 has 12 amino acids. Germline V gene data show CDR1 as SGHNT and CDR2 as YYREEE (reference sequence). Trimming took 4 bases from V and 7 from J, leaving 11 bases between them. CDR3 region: CASSKGGGEAFF. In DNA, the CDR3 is TGTGCCAGCAGCAAAGGGGGGGGTGAAGCTTTCTTT.

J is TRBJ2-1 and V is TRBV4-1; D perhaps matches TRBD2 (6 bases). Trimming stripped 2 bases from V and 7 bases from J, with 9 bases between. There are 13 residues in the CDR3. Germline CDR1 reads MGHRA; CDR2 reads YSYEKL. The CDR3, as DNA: TGCGCCAGCAGCCAACCAGCGGGTAATGAGCAGTTCTTC. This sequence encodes CASSQPAGNEQFF.